The clone carrying this T cell receptor beta chain has ten or more counts. No antigen is known for it. The record originates from a study of T cells after posttransplantation cyclophosphamide. Overall study findings and caveats: TRB clonality was highly associated with recipient CMV seropositivity and reactivation. Later blood repertoires were often dominated by clones from the donor CD8+ memory compartment. Skin or GI-infiltrating T cells shared few TRB sequences with blood.

Trimming cost V 4 bases and J 3 bases, with 13 bases left between them. In germline, CDR1 is MNHNS, CDR2 SASEGT. The CDR3 has 15 amino acids. On the day of bone marrow donation, the related graft donor provided peripheral blood. The repertoire was sequenced with immunoSEQ multiplex PCR; TCRdb's copy has only in-frame clones and lacks some. The sample contains 24,000 or so clones, none of them singletons. The chain uses TRBV6-1 and TRBJ1-5, with D possibly TRBD1 on 5 matching bases. The sequencing sample was made of PBMCs. This clonotype was obtained from a woman aged 50 to 60 in good health, CMV-negative, and a related stem cell transplant donor. The CDR3 sequence is CASSAKTDPNQPQHF. The CDR3 region has the DNA TGTGCCAGCAGTGCCAAGACAGATCCCAATCAGCCCCAGCATTTT.